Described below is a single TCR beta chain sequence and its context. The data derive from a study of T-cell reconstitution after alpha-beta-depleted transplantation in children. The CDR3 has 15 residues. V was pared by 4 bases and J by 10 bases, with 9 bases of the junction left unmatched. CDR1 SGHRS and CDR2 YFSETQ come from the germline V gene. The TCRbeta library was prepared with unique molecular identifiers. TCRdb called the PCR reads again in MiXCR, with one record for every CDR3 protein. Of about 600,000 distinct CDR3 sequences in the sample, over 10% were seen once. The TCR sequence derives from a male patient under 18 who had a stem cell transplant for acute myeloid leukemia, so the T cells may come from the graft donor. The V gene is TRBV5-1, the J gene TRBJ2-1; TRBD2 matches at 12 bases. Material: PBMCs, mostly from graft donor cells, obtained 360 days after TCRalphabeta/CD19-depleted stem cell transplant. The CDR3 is CASSIGLAGISEQFF. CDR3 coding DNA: TGCGCCAGCAGCATCGGACTAGCGGGAATTAGCGAGCAGTTCTTC.